Listed below are T cell receptor beta chains from one sample, sequenced in a study of OX40 agonist ivuxolimab in advanced cancers. Profiling relied on immunoSEQ multiplex PCR, and the TCRdb table lists in-frame clones only, not all of them. The sample carries around 66,000 clones, 85% recorded once. The sequencing used CD4+ or CD8+ T cells sorted from blood, collected in a trial of the OX40 agonist ivuxolimab. Source of these receptors: an adult with an advanced solid tumor such as melanoma, head and neck, liver or kidney cancer. The CDR3 runs from the conserved cysteine through the conserved F or W. The D gene is left open where the match is weak. Where a row states a size, it is once, few, many or the class of an expanded clone; other rows omit it.

D | J | size | length | V | CDR3 | DNA
TRBD2 | TRBJ2-1 | NA | 18 | TRBV9 | CASSVASGSGVSYNEQFF | TGTGCCAGCAGCGTAGCGTCGGGGAGCGGGGTCTCCTACAATGAGCAGTTCTTC
TRBD2 | TRBJ2-1 | NA | 17 | TRBV5-6 | CASSLARAGLAYNEQFF | TGTGCCAGCAGCTTGGCGCGAGCGGGATTGGCCTACAATGAGCAGTTCTTC
TRBD2 | TRBJ2-6 | NA | 19 | TRBV28 | CASSFGAGLLISGANVLTF | TGTGCCAGCAGTTTCGGTGCGGGACTACTTATCTCTGGGGCCAACGTCCTGACTTTC
NA | TRBJ2-1 | NA | 13 | TRBV6-5 | CASSTGKGNEQFF | TGTGCCAGCAGTACAGGGAAGGGCAATGAGCAGTTCTTC
TRBD1 | TRBJ2-2 | NA | 16 | TRBV18 | CASSPDWTGRTGELFF | TGTGCCAGCTCACCCGACTGGACAGGGAGGACCGGGGAGCTGTTTTTT
NA | TRBJ1-4 | NA | 14 | TRBV5-6 | CASSFRGNNEKLFF | TGTGCCAGCAGCTTCCGGGGGAATAATGAAAAACTGTTTTTT
NA | TRBJ2-7 | once | 16 | TRBV5-4 | CASSLDLLTEPYEQYF | TGTGCCAGCAGCTTGGATTTATTAACAGAACCCTACGAGCAGTACTTC
NA | TRBJ2-5 | NA | 13 | TRBV19 | CASSIARSETQYF | TGTGCCAGTAGTATCGCCAGGTCGGAAACCCAGTACTTC
TRBD1 | TRBJ1-5 | NA | 16 | TRBV28 | CASSLWLTGGNQPQHF | TGTGCCAGCAGTTTATGGCTGACAGGGGGCAATCAGCCCCAGCATTTT
NA | TRBJ1-1 | NA | 14 | TRBV28 | CASSGPGAVTEAFF | TGTGCCAGCTCTGGGCCGGGGGCTGTCACTGAAGCTTTCTTT
TRBD1 | TRBJ1-1 | NA | 15 | TRBV4-1 | CASSLPDRVETEAFF | TGCGCCAGCAGCCTCCCGGACAGGGTAGAAACTGAAGCTTTCTTT
NA | TRBJ1-5 | NA | 15 | TRBV28 | CASRKGEYSNQPQHF | TGTGCCAGCAGGAAAGGAGAATATAGCAATCAGCCCCAGCATTTT
TRBD1 | TRBJ1-5 | NA | 15 | TRBV19 | CASSTRQGPPQPQHF | TGTGCCAGTAGTACTCGACAGGGTCCTCCTCAGCCCCAGCATTTT
NA | TRBJ2-3 | NA | 16 | TRBV5-5 | CASSQGTVLITDTQYF | TGTGCCAGCAGCCAAGGGACCGTCCTGATCACAGATACGCAGTATTTT
NA | TRBJ2-2 | NA | 14 | TRBV9 | CASTSDRNTGELFF | TGTGCCAGCACCTCGGACAGAAACACCGGGGAGCTGTTTTTT
NA | TRBJ2-7 | NA | 14 | TRBV7-3 | CASSRDFSSYEQYF | TGTGCCAGCAGCCGGGACTTTAGCTCCTACGAGCAGTACTTC
NA | TRBJ2-3 | NA | 14 | TRBV5-6 | CASSFWGPQDTQYF | TGTGCCAGCAGCTTTTGGGGGCCCCAAGATACGCAGTATTTT
TRBD2 | TRBJ2-2 | once | 15 | TRBV11-2 | CASSFLAGGTGELFF | TGTGCCAGCAGCTTTCTAGCGGGGGGGACCGGGGAGCTGTTTTTT
NA | TRBJ1-1 | NA | 14 | TRBV6-1 | CATTSQRVSTEAFF | TGTGCCACCACCTCACAGAGGGTTTCCACTGAAGCTTTCTTT
TRBD2 | TRBJ2-1 | many | 14 | TRBV10-1 | CASIRLAGPNEQFF | TGCGCCAGCATCCGACTAGCGGGACCCAATGAGCAGTTCTTC
NA | TRBJ1-1 | NA | 15 | TRBV28 | CASSLLGIQGTEAFF | TGTGCCAGCAGTTTGTTGGGGATCCAGGGCACTGAAGCTTTCTTT
NA | TRBJ2-7 | NA | 14 | TRBV7-6 | CASSTYEGSYEQYF | TGTGCCAGCAGCACTTACGAGGGGAGCTACGAGCAGTACTTC
NA | TRBJ1-1 | NA | 13 | TRBV13 | CASSLRGGTEAFF | TGTGCCAGCAGCTTACGGGGTGGCACTGAAGCTTTCTTT
NA | TRBJ2-3 | NA | 11 | TRBV2 | CASRDTDTQYF | TGTGCCAGTAGGGACACAGATACGCAGTATTTT
NA | TRBJ1-1 | NA | 16 | TRBV5-1 | CASSSRPGTHGTEAFF | TGCGCCAGCAGCTCAAGGCCCGGGACCCATGGCACTGAAGCTTTCTTT
NA | TRBJ2-7 | NA | 13 | TRBV6-1 | CASSYDGSYEQYF | TGTGCCAGCAGTTATGACGGCTCCTACGAGCAGTACTTC
NA | TRBJ2-1 | NA | 12 | TRBV12-5 | CASGFKRNEQFF | TGTGCTAGTGGTTTTAAGAGGAATGAGCAGTTCTTC
TRBD2 | TRBJ2-7 | few | 16 | TRBV2 | CASIKSPGEGFHEQYF | TGTGCCAGCATCAAATCCCCCGGGGAGGGGTTCCACGAGCAGTACTTC
NA | TRBJ1-6 | NA | 14 | TRBV6-1 | CASRARGPLVTLHF | TGTGCCAGCAGGGCTCGGGGCCCACTCGTCACCCTCCACTTT
NA | TRBJ2-3 | NA | 15 | TRBV5-1 | CASSLAGSGTDTQYF | TGCGCCAGCAGCTTGGCTGGGTCGGGGACAGATACGCAGTATTTT
NA | TRBJ2-1 | once | 13 | TRBV6-6 | CASSGSAYNEQFF | TGTGCCAGCAGTGGTTCAGCCTACAATGAGCAGTTCTTC
NA | TRBJ1-1 | NA | 14 | TRBV6-5 | CASKADRVVTEAFF | TGTGCCAGCAAAGCGGACAGAGTCGTCACTGAAGCTTTCTTT
TRBD2 | TRBJ2-7 | NA | 14 | TRBV19 | CASWGGTLTGEQYF | TGTGCCAGTTGGGGAGGGACTCTGACGGGTGAGCAGTACTTC